The clone carrying this T cell receptor (beta chain) showed up many times. The antigen is unknown. The data were obtained in a study of blood T cells in healthy people across ages. Study conclusions and caveats: Measured against age, TCR beta diversity per million T cells decreased in a roughly linear manner.

The ends were cut back, 1 base at V and 3 bases at J, with 11 bases in the middle. The germline gives CDR1 SGHTA, CDR2 FQGNSA. This CDR3 is 15 amino acids long. Together with a sample-barcoded 5' primer, a J-beta primer mix was included in a second PCR lasting 7 to 11 cycles. TCRdb re-derived calls from the 5' RACE reads in MiXCR, one entry per CDR3 protein. The repertoire holds more than 800,000 distinct CDR3 sequences, with 40% to 45% as singletons. This receptor was identified in a woman aged 55-75 years in good health. This chain uses TRBV7-2 with TRBJ2-3; D may be TRBD2 (5 bases). The specimen was blood. In DNA form, the CDR3 reads TGTGCCAGCAGCTTAGGTAGCCGAGGGACAGATACGCAGTATTTT. Protein product: CASSLGSRGTDTQYF.